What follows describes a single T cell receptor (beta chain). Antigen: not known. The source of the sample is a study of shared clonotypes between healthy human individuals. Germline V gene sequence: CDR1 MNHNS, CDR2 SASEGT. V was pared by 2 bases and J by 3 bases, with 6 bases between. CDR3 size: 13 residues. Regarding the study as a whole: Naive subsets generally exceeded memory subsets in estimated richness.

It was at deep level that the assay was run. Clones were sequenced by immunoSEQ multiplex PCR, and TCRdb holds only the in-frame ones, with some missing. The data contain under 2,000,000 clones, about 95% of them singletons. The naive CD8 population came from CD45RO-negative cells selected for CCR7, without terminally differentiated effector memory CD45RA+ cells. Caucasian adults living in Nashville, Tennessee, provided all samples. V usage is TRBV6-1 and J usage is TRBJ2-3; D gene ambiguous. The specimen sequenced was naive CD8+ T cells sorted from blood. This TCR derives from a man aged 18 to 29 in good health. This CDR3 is CASSELTTDTQYF. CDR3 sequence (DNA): TGTGCCAGCAGTGAATTAACTACAGATACGCAGTATTTT.